Described below is a single TCR beta chain sequence and its context. No antigen is known for it. The CDR3 has 13 amino acids. V was pared by 1 base and J by 5 bases, with 8 bases between. CDR1 is KGHSH, CDR2 LQKENI, per germline. These data originate in a study of OX40 agonist ivuxolimab in advanced cancers. Turning to the study itself: The patients got ivuxolimab, which is an agonistic anti-OX40 (CD134) antibody. Dose-escalation subjects each had hepatocellular carcinoma, melanoma, renal cell or head and neck cancer. Roughly two fifths of patients had received prior checkpoint inhibitor therapy.

Whole-study findings and limits: At 0.1 to 3.0 mg/kg, clonal expansion of CD4+ and CD8+ blood T cells had occurred by week 6.

Data came from immunoSEQ multiplex PCR; TCRdb stores just in-frame clones and leaves some out. This repertoire shows roughly 80,000 clones, roughly four fifths found once; its top ten account for 6.6%. J is TRBJ1-2 and V is TRBV18, with a tentative D call TRBD1 (5 bases). This sequence originates from an adult with an advanced solid tumor such as melanoma, head and neck, liver or kidney cancer. This material consisted of CD4+ or CD8+ T cells sorted from blood, taken in a trial of the OX40 agonist ivuxolimab. The CDR3: CASSPRDDYGYTF. The CDR3 DNA is TGTGCCAGCTCACCACGGGACGATTATGGCTACACCTTC. The complete variable domain, with remaining parts taken from reference TRBV18 and TRBJ1-2, reads NAGVMQNPRHLVRRRGQEARLRCSPMKGHSHVYWYRQLPEEGLKFMVYLQKENIIDESGMPKERFSAEFPKEGPSILRIQQVVRGDSAAYFCASSPRDDYGYTFGSGTRLTVV.